Listed here is a single T cell receptor beta chain. The antigen remains unidentified. The ends were cut back, 0 bases at V and 0 bases at J, with 9 bases in the middle. Per germline, CDR1 SGHTA and CDR2 FQGNSA. The CDR3 consists of 16 residues. The data were obtained in a study of T cells after yellow fever vaccination. As for the study in general: Any fraction with a low cell number was prepared using SMART-Seq v4 Ultra Low Input. The study's findings and limits: When the response was secondary, it was weaker but reached its peak faster, day 5 versus 15. Subsequent booster samples again held most clones from primary vaccination (approximately 95% CD4, about 85% CD8).

5'RACE template switching added a universal primer site and UMIs to TCR cDNA. Each CDR3 protein is one row after TCRdb ran MiXCR on the 5' RACE reads. The sample carries fewer than 350,000 distinct CDR3 sequences, around 4.5% recorded once. This sample comprised PBMCs, obtained 15 days after the yellow fever booster vaccination. This clonotype was sampled from a man between 18 and 35 years old who received the YFV17D yellow fever vaccine. The V call is TRBV7-2, the J call TRBJ2-1; TRBD1 is a possible D gene (6 bases). CDR3 sequence: CASSLAQGLSYNEQFF. The CDR3 DNA reads as TGTGCCAGCAGCTTAGCGCAGGGGCTCTCCTACAATGAGCAGTTCTTC.